This entry describes one T cell receptor (beta chain). J was trimmed by 5 bases and V by 6 bases; bases with no gene match: 15. This CDR3 region has 18 residues. Looked up from germline, CDR1 is SGHTA and CDR2 is FQGTGA. The data stem from a study of early T cells in non-severe SARS-CoV-2 infection. Study at large: Bulk RNA isolated from unsorted whole blood underwent sequencing; chains were not paired.

Individual cDNA molecules were tagged with unique molecular identifiers, the study reported. MiXCR, run by TCRdb on the 5' RACE reads, gives a single entry per CDR3 protein. This sample has around 56,000 distinct CDR3 sequences, with over 10% found just once. The sequencing used whole blood, collected at baseline. This TCR derives from an adult who was a healthcare worker with PCR-confirmed SARS-CoV-2 infection or an uninfected control (not recorded which). The chain is built from TRBV7-3 and TRBJ2-5; 13 nucleotides agree with TRBD2. CDR3 DNA sequence: TGTGCCAGCAGTCCTACGGGCCCGACTAGCGGGGGGAGGGAGACCCAGTACTTC. The encoded protein is CASSPTGPTSGGRETQYF.